This TCR beta chain derives from a study of HIV-infected patients and healthy controls. Study as a whole: No general T-cell lymphocytopenia was present, and per-chain CDR3 totals resembled those of controls. General study findings and limits: Mean usage of eight alpha and eight beta V genes differed significantly in HIV-infected patients versus controls. Healthy controls carried many MAIT alpha-chain CDR3s, while HIV+ repertoires had few.

Reverse transcription used around 540 ng RNA and constant-region primers for alpha and beta. Using multiplexing indices, alpha and beta chain libraries were generated apart by chain-specific third strand synthesis. TCRdb processed the 5' RACE reads anew with MiXCR; each CDR3 protein has one entry. The sample yields roughly 4,200 distinct CDR3 sequences, 13% seen once. Whole blood was used without fractionation, so all unsorted peripheral T cells were included. The RNA source was a roughly 2.5 ml peripheral blood draw. By proportion, this clonotype is medium-sized (0.01 to 0.1%). Its cognate antigen is unknown. This TCR derives from an adult with HIV infection. Source: blood, taken before antiretroviral therapy.

CDR3 sequence (DNA): TGCAGCCTCCGCATCGCGGGGGACACCGGGGAGCTGTTTTTT. Protein product: CSLRIAGDTGELFF. The gene calls are TRBV29-1 and TRBJ2-2; 7 bases are shared with TRBD2. V shed 8 bases and J 3 bases; nucleotides not matched to a gene: 9. The CDR3 has 14 amino acids. Per the germline V gene, CDR1 is SQVTM and CDR2 is ANQGSEA.